This TCR beta chain was captured in a study of blood T cell repertoires in COVID-19. Study information: COVID-19 samples collected from the United States, Italy and Spain covered acute and convalescent phases. Nucleic acid was either cDNA or gDNA, and it came from T cells, B-cell-depleted T cells, or PBMCs.

In the authors' methods: Estimation of nucleated cell counts relied on the amplification of reference gene primers. The data were produced by immunoSEQ multiplex PCR, yet TCRdb's version contains in-frame clones alone and is incomplete. Clone size and the V and J calls come from that table; the DNA yielded D and trimming. The sample has more than 200,000 clones; 80% to 90% are singletons. The sample was peripheral blood. This receptor was obtained from an elderly woman with COVID-19, enrolled during active disease.

CDR3 in amino acids: CASRPLGTGDEMNTEAFF. The CDR3 DNA follows: TGTGCCAGCAGACCCCTCGGGACAGGGGATGAAATGAACACTGAAGCTTTCTTT. This chain links TRBV5-5 with TRBJ1-1; 10 positions agree with TRBD1. The CDR3 sequence is 18 residues long. Germline lookup yields CDR1 SGHKS and CDR2 YYEKEE (reference sequence). V was clipped by 5 bases and J by 0 bases; unmatched bases: 13.